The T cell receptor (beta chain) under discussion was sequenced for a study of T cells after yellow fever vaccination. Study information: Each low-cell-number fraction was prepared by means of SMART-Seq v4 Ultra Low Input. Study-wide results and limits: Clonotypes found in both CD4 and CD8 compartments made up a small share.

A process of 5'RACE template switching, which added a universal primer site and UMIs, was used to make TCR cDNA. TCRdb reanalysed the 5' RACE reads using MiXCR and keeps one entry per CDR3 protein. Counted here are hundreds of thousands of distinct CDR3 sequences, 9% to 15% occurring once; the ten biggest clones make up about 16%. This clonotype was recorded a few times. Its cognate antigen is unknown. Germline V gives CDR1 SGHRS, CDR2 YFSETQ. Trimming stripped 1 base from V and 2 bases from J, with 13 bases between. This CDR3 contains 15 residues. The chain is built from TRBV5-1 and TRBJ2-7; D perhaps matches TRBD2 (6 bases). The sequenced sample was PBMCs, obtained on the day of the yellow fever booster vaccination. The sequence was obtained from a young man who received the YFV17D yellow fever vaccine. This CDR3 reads CASSLQSGGPYEQYF. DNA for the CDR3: TGCGCCAGCAGCTTGCAGTCAGGAGGGCCCTACGAGCAGTACTTC.